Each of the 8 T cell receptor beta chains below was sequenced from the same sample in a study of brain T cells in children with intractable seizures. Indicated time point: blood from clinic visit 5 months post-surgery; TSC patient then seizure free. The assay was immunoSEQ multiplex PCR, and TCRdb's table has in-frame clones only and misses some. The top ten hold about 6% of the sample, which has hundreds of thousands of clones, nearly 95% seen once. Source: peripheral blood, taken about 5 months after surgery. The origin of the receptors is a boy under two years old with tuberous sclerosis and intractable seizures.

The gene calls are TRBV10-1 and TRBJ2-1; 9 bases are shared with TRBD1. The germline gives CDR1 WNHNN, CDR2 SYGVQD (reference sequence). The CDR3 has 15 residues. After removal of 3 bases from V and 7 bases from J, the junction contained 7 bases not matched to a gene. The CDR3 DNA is TGCGCCAGCAGTGACCGGGACAGGGTGAAGAATGAGCAGTTCTTC. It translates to CASSDRDRVKNEQFF.

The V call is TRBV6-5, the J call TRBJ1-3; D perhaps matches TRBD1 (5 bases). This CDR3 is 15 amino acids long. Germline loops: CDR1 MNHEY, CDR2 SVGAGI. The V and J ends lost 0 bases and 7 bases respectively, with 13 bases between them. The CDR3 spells CASSYSAGHRNTIYF. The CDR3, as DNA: TGTGCCAGCAGTTACTCTGCAGGGCACCGGAACACCATATATTTT.

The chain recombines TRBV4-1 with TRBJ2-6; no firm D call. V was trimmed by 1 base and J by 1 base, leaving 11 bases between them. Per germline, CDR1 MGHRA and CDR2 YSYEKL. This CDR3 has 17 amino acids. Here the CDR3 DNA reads TGCGCCAGCAGCCAAGTCTATAGGGTGTCTGGGGCCAACGTCCTGACTTTC. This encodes CASSQVYRVSGANVLTF.

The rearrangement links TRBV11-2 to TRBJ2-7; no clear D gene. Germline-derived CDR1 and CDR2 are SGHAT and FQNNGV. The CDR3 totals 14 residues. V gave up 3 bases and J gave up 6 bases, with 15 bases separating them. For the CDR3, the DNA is TGTGCCAGCAGCTTTACAGATGAGATGGGCGAGCAGTACTTC. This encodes CASSFTDEMGEQYF. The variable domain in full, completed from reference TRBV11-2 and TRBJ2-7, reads EAGVAQSPRYKIIEKRQSVAFWCNPISGHATLYWYQQILGQGPKLLIQFQNNGVVDDSQLPKDRFSAERLKGVDSTLKIQPAKLEDSAVYLCASSFTDEMGEQYFGPGTRLTVT.

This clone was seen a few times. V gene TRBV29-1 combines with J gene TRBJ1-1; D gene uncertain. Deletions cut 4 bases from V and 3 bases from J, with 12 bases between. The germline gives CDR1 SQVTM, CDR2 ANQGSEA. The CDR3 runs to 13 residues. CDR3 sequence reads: CSVGWGVDTEAFF. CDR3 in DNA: TGCAGCGTTGGATGGGGAGTTGACACTGAAGCTTTCTTT. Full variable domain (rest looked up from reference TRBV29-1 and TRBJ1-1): SAVISQKPSRDICQRGTSLTIQCQVDSQVTMMFWYRQQPGQSLTLIATANQGSEATYESGFVIDKFPISRPNLTFSTLTVSNMSPEDSSIYLCSVGWGVDTEAFFGQGTRLTVV.

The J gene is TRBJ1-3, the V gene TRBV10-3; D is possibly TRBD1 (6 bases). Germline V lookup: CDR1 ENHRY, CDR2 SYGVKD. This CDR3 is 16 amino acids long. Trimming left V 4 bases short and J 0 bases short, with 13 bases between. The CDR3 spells CAISGAGVRSGNTIYF. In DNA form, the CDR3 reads TGTGCCATCAGTGGTGCAGGGGTCCGCTCTGGAAACACCATATATTTT.

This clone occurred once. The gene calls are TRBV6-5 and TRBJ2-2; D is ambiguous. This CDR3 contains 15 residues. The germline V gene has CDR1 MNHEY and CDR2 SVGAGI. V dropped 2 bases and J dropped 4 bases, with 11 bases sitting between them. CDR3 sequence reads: CASSYRGAGTGELFF. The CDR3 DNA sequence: TGTGCCAGCAGTTACCGTGGCGCCGGCACCGGGGAGCTGTTTTTT.

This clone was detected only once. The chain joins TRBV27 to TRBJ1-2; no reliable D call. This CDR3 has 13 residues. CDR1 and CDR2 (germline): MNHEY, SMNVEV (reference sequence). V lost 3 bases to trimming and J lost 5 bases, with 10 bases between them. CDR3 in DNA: TGTGCCAGCAGTTTCTACAGAGGTTATGGCTACACCTTC. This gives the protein CASSFYRGYGYTF.